These 2 T cell receptor beta chains originate from one sample sequenced in a study of spatial heterogeneity in lung cancer (dated by TCRdb to between 2018 and 2021). The label giving this sample's time point can be read as: sample taken at primary tumor resection. Preparation of the library involved 5' RACE. Sequencing instrument: NextSeq 500. TCRdb reprocessed the public reads (quality trimming at Q25 with fastp, clone calling with MiXCR) and kept in-frame beta chains. Every entry covers one CDR3 protein and lists the most common genes and DNA from its rows. Here the sample has around 37,000 distinct CDR3 sequences; approximately 7.2% occur a single time. Approximately 28% of the sample lies in the top ten. The source material was PBMCs, sampled at surgery. Receptors originate from a female donor with early-stage non-small cell lung cancer.

This clonotype has a count of ten or more. The chain employs TRBV7-2 and TRBJ2-1, with TRBD1 matching 10 bases. J lost 10 bases, V lost 4 bases, and 10 bases had no gene match. The CDR3 runs 15 residues. Germline lookup yields CDR1 SGHTA and CDR2 FQGNSA. CDR3: CASSSRRQGAGEQFF. Here the CDR3 DNA reads TGTGCCAGCAGCTCCCGACGACAGGGGGCTGGGGAGCAGTTCTTC.

CDR3 loop: CASSLTGQGHEQFF. The DNA of the CDR3 is TGTGCCAGCTCACTAACGGGACAGGGCCATGAGCAGTTCTTC. The V and J genes are TRBV18 and TRBJ2-1; 9 nucleotides align to TRBD1. V trimming: 4 bases; J trimming: 8 bases; junction bases outside the gene matches: 6. The CDR3 has 14 amino acids. CDR1 is KGHSH and CDR2 is LQKENI in the germline V gene. Full variable domain (remainder filled in from reference TRBV18 and TRBJ2-1): NAGVMQNPRHLVRRRGQEARLRCSPMKGHSHVYWYRQLPEEGLKFMVYLQKENIIDESGMPKERFSAEFPKEGPSILRIQQVVRGDSAAYFCASSLTGQGHEQFFGPGTRLTVL.